This TCR beta chain was obtained from a study of blood T cell repertoires in COVID-19. Overall study: Material from acute and convalescent COVID-19 was sourced from the United States, Italy and Spain. Sources were T cells, B-cell-depleted T cells, or PBMCs; the material itself was cDNA or gDNA.

This clone was picked up one time. Methods used by the authors: Reference gene primer amplification gave estimated nucleated cell counts. TCRdb's copy holds only in-frame clones and misses some; the assay was immunoSEQ multiplex PCR. The V and J calls and clone size come from that table; D and trimming were worked out from the DNA. This sample has approximately 140,000 clones, with 70% to 90% found just once. The CDR3 runs 16 residues. CDR1 and CDR2 (germline): LNHNV, YYDKDF (reference sequence). The V end lost 0 bases, the J end lost 10 bases, and 19 bases lay between the germline ends. The chain employs TRBV15 and TRBJ2-1; a weak D match, TRBD2 (7 bases). The sample was peripheral blood. The sequence was obtained from a woman aged 60-75 years with acute or convalescent COVID-19. This CDR3 is CATSRDLGGGHPEQFF. CDR3 DNA: TGTGCCACCAGCAGAGATCTGGGGGGGGGACACCCCGAGCAGTTCTTC. Full variable domain (outside the CDR3, taken from reference TRBV15 and TRBJ2-1): DAMVIQNPRYQVTQFGKPVTLSCSQTLNHNVMYWYQQKSSQAPKLLFHYYDKDFNNEADTPDNFQSRRPNTSFCFLDIRSPGLGDTAMYLCATSRDLGGGHPEQFFGPGTRLTVL.